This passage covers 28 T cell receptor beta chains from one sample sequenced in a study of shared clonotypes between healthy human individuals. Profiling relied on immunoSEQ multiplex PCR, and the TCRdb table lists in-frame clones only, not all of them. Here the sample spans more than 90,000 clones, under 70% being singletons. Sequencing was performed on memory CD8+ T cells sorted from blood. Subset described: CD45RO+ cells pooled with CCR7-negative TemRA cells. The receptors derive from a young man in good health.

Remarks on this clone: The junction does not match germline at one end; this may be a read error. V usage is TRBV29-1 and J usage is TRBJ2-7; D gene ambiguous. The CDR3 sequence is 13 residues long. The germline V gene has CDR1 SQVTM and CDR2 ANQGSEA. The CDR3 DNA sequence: TGCAGCGTAGAAGTTGCCCTCTCCTACGAGCAGTACTTC. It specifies CSVEVALSYEQYF.

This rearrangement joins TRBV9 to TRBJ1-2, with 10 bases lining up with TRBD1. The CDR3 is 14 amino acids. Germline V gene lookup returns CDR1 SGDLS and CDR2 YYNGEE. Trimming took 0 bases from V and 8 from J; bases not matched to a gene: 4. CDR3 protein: CASSVGTGGRGYTF. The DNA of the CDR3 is TGTGCCAGCAGCGTAGGGACAGGGGGTAGGGGCTACACCTTC.

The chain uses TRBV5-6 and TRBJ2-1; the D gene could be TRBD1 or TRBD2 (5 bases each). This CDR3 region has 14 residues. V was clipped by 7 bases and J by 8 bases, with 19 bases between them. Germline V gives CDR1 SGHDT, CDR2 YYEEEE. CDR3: CASYPLNRGDEQFF. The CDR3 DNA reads TGTGCCAGCTACCCTCTAAATAGAGGGGATGAGCAGTTCTTC.

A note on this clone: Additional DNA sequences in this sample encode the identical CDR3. In nucleotides, the CDR3 is TGTGCCAGCAGTCTCCTAAACTACGAGCAGTACTTC. Its protein is CASSLLNYEQYF. The rearrangement joins TRBV28 to TRBJ2-7; D not certain. Germline V CDR1 and CDR2: MDHEN, SYDVKM. The CDR3 extends over 12 amino acids. V dropped 5 bases and J dropped 3 bases, with 8 bases sitting between them.

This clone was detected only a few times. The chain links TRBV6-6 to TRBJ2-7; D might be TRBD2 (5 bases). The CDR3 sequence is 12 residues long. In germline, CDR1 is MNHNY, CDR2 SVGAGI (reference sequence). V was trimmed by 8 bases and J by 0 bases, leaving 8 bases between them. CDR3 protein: CASRADSYEQYF. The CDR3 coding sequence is TGTGCCAGCCGAGCGGACTCCTACGAGCAGTACTTC.

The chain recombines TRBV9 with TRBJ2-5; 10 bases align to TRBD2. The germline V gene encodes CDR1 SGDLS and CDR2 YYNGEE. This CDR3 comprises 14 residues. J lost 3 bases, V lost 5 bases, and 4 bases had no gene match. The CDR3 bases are TGTGCCAGCAGTGCAGGGACTAGCGAAGAGACCCAGTACTTC. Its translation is CASSAGTSEETQYF.

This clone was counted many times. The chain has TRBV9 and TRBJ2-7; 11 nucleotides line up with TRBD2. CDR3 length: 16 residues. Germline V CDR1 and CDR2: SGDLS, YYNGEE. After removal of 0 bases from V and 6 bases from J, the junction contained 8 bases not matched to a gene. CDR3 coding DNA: TGTGCCAGCAGCGTAGATCTAGCGGGAGGAAGGGGCGAGCAGTACTTC. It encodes CASSVDLAGGRGEQYF.

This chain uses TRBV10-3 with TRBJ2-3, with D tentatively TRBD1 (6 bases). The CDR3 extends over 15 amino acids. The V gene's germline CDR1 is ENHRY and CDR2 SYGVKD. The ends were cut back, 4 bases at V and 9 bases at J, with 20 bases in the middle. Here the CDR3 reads CAISGTQQGGGTQYF. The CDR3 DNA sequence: TGTGCCATCAGTGGGACCCAACAGGGTGGAGGAACGCAGTATTTT.

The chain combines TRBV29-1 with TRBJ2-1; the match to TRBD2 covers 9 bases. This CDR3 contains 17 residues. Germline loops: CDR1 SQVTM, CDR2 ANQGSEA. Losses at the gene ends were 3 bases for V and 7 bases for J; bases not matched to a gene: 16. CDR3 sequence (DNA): TGCAGCGTTGAGCTAGCGGGGCGTATTCACCGGCCAAATGAGCAGTTCTTC. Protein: CSVELAGRIHRPNEQFF.

CDR3 protein: CASSFRQGVAAYGYTF. The CDR3, as DNA: TGTGCCAGCAGCTTCCGACAGGGGGTGGCTGCCTATGGCTACACCTTC. The V gene is TRBV5-4, the J gene TRBJ1-2; TRBD1 agrees at 9 bases. The J segment lost 4 bases and the V segment lost 2 bases, leaving 9 bases of the junction unmatched. CDR1 and CDR2 (germline): SGHNT, YYREEE (reference sequence). CDR3 length: 16 residues. Full variable domain (remainder filled in from reference TRBV5-4 and TRBJ1-2): ETGVTQSPTHLIKTRGQQVTLRCSSQSGHNTVSWYQQALGQGPQFIFQYYREEENGRGNFPPRFSGLQFPNYSSELNVNALELDDSALYLCASSFRQGVAAYGYTFGSGTRLTVV.

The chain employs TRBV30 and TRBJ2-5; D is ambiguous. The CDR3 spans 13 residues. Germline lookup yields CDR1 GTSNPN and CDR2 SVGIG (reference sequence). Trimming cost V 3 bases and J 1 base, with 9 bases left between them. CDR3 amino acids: CAWSQQPQETQYF. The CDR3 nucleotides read TGTGCCTGGAGCCAACAGCCCCAAGAGACCCAGTACTTC.

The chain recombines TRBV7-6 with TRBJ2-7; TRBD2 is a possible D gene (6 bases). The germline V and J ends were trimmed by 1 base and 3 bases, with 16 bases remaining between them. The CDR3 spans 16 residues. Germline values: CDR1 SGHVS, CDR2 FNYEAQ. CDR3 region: CASSLEPGRGIYEQYF. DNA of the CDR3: TGTGCCAGCAGCTTAGAACCGGGACGGGGGATCTACGAGCAGTACTTC.

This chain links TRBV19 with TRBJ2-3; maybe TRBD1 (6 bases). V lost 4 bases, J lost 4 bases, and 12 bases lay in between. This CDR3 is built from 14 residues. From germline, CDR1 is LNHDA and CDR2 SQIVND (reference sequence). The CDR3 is CASSRAGVPDTQYF. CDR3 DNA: TGTGCCAGTAGTAGGGCAGGGGTCCCAGATACGCAGTATTTT.

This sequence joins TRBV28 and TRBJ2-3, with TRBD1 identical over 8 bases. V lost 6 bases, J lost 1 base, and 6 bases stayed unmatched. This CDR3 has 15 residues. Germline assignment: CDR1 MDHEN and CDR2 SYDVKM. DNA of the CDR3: TGTGCCAGCAGACCATCGGGACAGGGCACAGATACGCAGTATTTT. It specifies CASRPSGQGTDTQYF.

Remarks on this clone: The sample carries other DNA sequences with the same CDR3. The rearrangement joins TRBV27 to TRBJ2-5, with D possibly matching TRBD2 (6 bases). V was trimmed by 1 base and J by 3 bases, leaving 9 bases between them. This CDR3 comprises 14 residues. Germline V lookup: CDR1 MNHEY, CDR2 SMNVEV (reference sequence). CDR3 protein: CASSLLGEEETQYF. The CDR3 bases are TGTGCCAGCAGTTTATTGGGGGAGGAAGAGACCCAGTACTTC.

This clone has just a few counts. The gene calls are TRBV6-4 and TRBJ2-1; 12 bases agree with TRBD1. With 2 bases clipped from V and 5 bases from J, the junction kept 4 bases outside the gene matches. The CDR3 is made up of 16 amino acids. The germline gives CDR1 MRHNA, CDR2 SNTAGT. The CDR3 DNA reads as TGTGCCAGCAGTGACGGGGACAGGGGGCATAACAATGAGCAGTTCTTC. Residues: CASSDGDRGHNNEQFF.

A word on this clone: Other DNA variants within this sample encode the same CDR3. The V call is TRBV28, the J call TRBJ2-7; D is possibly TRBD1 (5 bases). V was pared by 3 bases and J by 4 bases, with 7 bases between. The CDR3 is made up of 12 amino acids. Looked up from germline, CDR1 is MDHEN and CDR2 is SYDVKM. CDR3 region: CASSLTDYEQYF. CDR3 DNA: TGTGCCAGCAGTTTGACAGATTACGAGCAGTACTTC.

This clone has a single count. The CDR3 reads CASSYTGTFYEQYF. The CDR3 DNA reads TGTGCCAGCAGTTACACCGGGACTTTCTACGAGCAGTACTTC. The rearrangement links TRBV27 to TRBJ2-7; the D gene is possibly TRBD2 (6 bases). Trimming removed 4 bases at V and 3 bases at J, with 13 bases between. The CDR3 is made up of 14 amino acids. Germline V CDR1 and CDR2: MNHEY, SMNVEV (reference sequence).

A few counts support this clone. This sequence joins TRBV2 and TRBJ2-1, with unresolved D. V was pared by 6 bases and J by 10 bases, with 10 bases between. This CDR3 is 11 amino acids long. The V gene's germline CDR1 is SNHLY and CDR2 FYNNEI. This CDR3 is CASSAKTEQFF. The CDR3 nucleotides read TGTGCCAGCAGCGCCAAGACAGAGCAGTTCTTC.

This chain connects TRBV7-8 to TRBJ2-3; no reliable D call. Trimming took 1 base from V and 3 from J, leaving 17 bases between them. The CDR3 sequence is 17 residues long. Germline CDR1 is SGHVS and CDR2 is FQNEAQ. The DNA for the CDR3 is TGTGCCAGCAGCTTAGAGTACTCGGGCCCGGCAACAGATACGCAGTATTTT. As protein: CASSLEYSGPATDTQYF. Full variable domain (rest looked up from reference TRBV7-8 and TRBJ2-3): GAGVSQSPRYKVAKRGQDVALRCDPISGHVSLFWYQQALGQGPEFLTYFQNEAQLDKSGLPSDRFFAERPEGSVSTLKIQRTQQEDSAVYLCASSLEYSGPATDTQYFGPGTRLTVL.

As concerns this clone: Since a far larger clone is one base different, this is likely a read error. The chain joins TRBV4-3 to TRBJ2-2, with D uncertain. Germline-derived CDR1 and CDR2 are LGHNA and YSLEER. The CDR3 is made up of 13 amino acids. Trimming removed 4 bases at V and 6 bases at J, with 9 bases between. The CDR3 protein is CASSPEHSGELFF. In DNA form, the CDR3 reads TGCGCCAGCAGCCCCGAGCATTCCGGGGAGCTGTTTTTT.

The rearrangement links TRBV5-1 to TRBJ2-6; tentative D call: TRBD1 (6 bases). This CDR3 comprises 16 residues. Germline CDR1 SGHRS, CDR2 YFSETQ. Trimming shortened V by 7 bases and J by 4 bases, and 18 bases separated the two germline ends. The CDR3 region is CASSQGTGRGANVLTF. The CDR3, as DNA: TGCGCCAGCTCACAGGGCACCGGTCGGGGGGCCAACGTCCTGACTTTC.

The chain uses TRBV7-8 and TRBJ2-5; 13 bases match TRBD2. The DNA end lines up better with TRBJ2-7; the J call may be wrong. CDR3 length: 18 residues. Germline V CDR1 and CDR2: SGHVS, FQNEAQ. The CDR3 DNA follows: TGTGCCAGCAGCTCGGGAACCGGACTAGCGGGAGATGGCTACGAGCAGTACTTC. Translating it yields CASSSGTGLAGDGYEQYF.

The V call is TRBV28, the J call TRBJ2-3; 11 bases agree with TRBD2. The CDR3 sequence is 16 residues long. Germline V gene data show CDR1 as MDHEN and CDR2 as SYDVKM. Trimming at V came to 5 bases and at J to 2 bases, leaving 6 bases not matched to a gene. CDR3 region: CASSPIAGGYTDTQYF. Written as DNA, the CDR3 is TGTGCCAGCAGTCCGATAGCGGGAGGGTACACAGATACGCAGTATTTT.

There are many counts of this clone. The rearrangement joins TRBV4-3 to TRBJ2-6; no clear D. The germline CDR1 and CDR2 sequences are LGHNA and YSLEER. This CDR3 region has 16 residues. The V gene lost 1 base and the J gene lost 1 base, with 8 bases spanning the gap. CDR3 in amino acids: CASSQVTGSGANVLTF. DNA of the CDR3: TGCGCCAGCAGCCAAGTCACGGGTTCTGGGGCCAACGTCCTGACTTTC.

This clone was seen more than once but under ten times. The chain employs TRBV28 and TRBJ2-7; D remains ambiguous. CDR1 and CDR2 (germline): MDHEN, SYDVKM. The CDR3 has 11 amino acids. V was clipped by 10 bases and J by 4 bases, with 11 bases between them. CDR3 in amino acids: CATAESYEQYF. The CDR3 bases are TGTGCCACCGCGGAAAGTTACGAGCAGTACTTC.

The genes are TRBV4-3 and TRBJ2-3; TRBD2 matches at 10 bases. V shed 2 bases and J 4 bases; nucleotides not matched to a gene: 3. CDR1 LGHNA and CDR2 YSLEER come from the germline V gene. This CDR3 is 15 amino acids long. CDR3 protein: CASSQSSGSADTQYF. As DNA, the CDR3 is TGCGCCAGCAGCCAATCTAGCGGGAGTGCAGATACGCAGTATTTT.

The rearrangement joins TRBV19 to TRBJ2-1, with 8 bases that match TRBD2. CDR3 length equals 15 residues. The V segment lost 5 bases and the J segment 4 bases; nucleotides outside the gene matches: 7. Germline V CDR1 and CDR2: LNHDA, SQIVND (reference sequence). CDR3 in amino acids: CASSFWSGGYNEQFF. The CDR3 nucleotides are TGTGCCAGTAGTTTCTGGAGCGGGGGATACAATGAGCAGTTCTTC.